The 26 T cell receptor beta chains below all came from one sample that was sequenced in a study of cytomegalovirus exposure and HLA in healthy donors. The PCR ran on 60 Vbeta and 13 Jbeta primers. Assay used: immunoSEQ multiplex PCR; TCRdb lists only in-frame clones, some missing. The sample data list 90,000 to 130,000 clones. The sequencing sample was made of PBMCs. These receptors were taken from a man aged 35 to 55 in good health and CMV-seropositive.

The genes are TRBV10-3 and TRBJ2-7; TRBD2 agrees at 9 bases. CDR1 is ENHRY, CDR2 SYGVKD, per germline. Losses at the gene ends were 2 bases for V and 4 bases for J; bases not matched to a gene: 12. This CDR3 has 17 residues. CDR3 sequence: CAISEIPTSGIRYEQYF. CDR3 nucleotides: TGTGCCATCAGTGAGATCCCGACTAGCGGAATTCGGTACGAGCAGTACTTC.

This rearrangement joins TRBV2 to TRBJ2-3; 12 nucleotides line up with TRBD1. The junction had 14 bases not matched to a gene; V was cut back by 6 bases and J by 4 bases. Germline V gene data show CDR1 as SNHLY and CDR2 as FYNNEI. This CDR3 is 18 amino acids long. The CDR3 loop is CASRNRDRGRLGADTQYF. For the CDR3, the DNA is TGTGCCAGCAGAAACCGGGACAGGGGGCGCTTAGGGGCAGATACGCAGTATTTT.

The chain is built from TRBV19 and TRBJ2-1; TRBD2 might be the D (6 bases). Germline CDR1 reads LNHDA; CDR2 reads SQIVND (reference sequence). The CDR3 runs to 16 residues. Trimming stripped 5 bases from V and 3 bases from J, with 17 bases between. In DNA form, the CDR3 reads TGTGCCAGTAGTGGTCGTGGCGGGGACTTCTACAATGAGCAGTTCTTC. Protein: CASSGRGGDFYNEQFF.

The J gene is TRBJ1-2, the V gene TRBV11-2; TRBD1 matches at 7 bases. The germline V gene encodes CDR1 SGHAT and CDR2 FQNNGV. V shed 4 bases and J 4 bases; nucleotides not matched to a gene: 6. This CDR3 comprises 14 residues. The CDR3 is CASSSSGTAYGYTF. The CDR3 region has the DNA TGTGCCAGCAGCTCGTCCGGGACAGCCTATGGCTACACCTTC.

This CDR3 is CATSREAGWRVNEQFF. The CDR3 DNA follows: TGTGCCACCAGCAGAGAGGCCGGATGGAGGGTCAATGAGCAGTTCTTC. The rearrangement joins TRBV15 to TRBJ2-1, with D perhaps TRBD2 (6 bases). The V end was cut by 0 bases, the J end by 6 bases, with 15 bases between. Germline V lookup: CDR1 LNHNV, CDR2 YYDKDF (reference sequence). CDR3 size: 16 residues.

The chain is built from TRBV6-6 and TRBJ2-7, with D possibly being TRBD1 (6 bases). V lost 6 bases, J lost 0 bases, and 12 bases lay in between. Germline CDR1 is MNHNY and CDR2 is SVGAGI (reference sequence). The CDR3 totals 14 residues. CDR3 nucleotide sequence: TGTGCCAGCAGACCCCGGGACACCTCCTACGAGCAGTACTTC. Translated, it gives CASRPRDTSYEQYF.

This chain uses TRBV5-4 with TRBJ1-5, with 8 bases aligning to TRBD1. J gave up 5 bases and V 4 bases, and 8 bases lay outside the gene matches. Germline V CDR1 and CDR2: SGHNT, YYREEE (reference sequence). This CDR3 is 15 amino acids long. Here the CDR3 reads CASSQGQGVDQPQHF. The CDR3 region has the DNA TGTGCCAGCAGCCAAGGACAGGGAGTCGATCAGCCCCAGCATTTT.

CDR3 sequence reads: CASSLVGGYEQFF. For the CDR3, the DNA is TGTGCCAGCAGCTTGGTGGGAGGGTATGAGCAGTTCTTC. This rearrangement joins TRBV11-2 to TRBJ2-1; 7 bases are a match to TRBD2. The germline CDR1 and CDR2 sequences are SGHAT and FQNNGV. V trimming: 3 bases; J trimming: 8 bases; junction bases outside the gene matches: 4. The CDR3 contains 13 residues.

V and J are TRBV27 and TRBJ2-7; the D gene is possibly TRBD2 (6 bases). This CDR3 has 16 residues. Germline V gene data show CDR1 as MNHEY and CDR2 as SMNVEV (reference sequence). Trimming cost V 2 bases and J 4 bases, with 18 bases left between them. CDR3 bases: TGTGCCAGCAGTTTAGGAGGGTCCTTGGTATTGTACGAGCAGTACTTC. Protein product: CASSLGGSLVLYEQYF.

V usage is TRBV5-1 and J usage is TRBJ1-5; no clear D. The CDR3 extends over 14 amino acids. V lost 4 bases and J lost 4, with 12 bases in between. CDR1 is SGHRS and CDR2 is YFSETQ in the germline V gene. CDR3 nucleotides: TGCGCCAGCAGCCCACGGGGAGGGAATCAGCCCCAGCATTTT. It specifies CASSPRGGNQPQHF.

This chain joins TRBV5-5 and TRBJ2-7, with no clear D. Germline-derived CDR1 and CDR2 are SGHKS and YYEKEE (reference sequence). The CDR3 covers 14 residues. V lost 2 bases to trimming and J lost 4 bases, with 13 bases between them. In nucleotides, the CDR3 is TGTGCCAGCAGCTTATACAGTTCCTCATACGAGCAGTACTTC. Its protein is CASSLYSSSYEQYF.

V and J are TRBV9 and TRBJ1-2, with D possibly TRBD1 on 6 matching bases. Between the trimmed V and J ends, which lost 5 bases and 4 bases, there was a span of 15 bases. CDR3 length equals 14 residues. CDR1 and CDR2 from the germline V gene are SGDLS and YYNGEE. The CDR3 spells CASSEQGGLYGYTF. The CDR3 DNA follows: TGTGCCAGCAGTGAACAGGGCGGCCTCTATGGCTACACCTTC.

The J gene is TRBJ2-2, the V gene TRBV14, with D possibly matching TRBD1 (6 bases). This CDR3 region has 19 residues. Trimming cost V 0 bases and J 2 bases, with 19 bases left between them. In germline, CDR1 is SGHDN, CDR2 FVKESK. The CDR3 reads CASSQDARGFMINTGELFF. The CDR3 bases are TGTGCCAGCAGCCAAGATGCCAGGGGATTTATGATTAACACCGGGGAGCTGTTTTTT.

The V call is TRBV11-3, the J call TRBJ2-3; TRBD2 matches at 7 bases. This CDR3 contains 14 residues. From germline, CDR1 is SGHNT and CDR2 YENEEA. V lost 3 bases and J lost 3; bases outside the gene matches: 3. CDR3 sequence reads: CASSFGGETDTQYF. The CDR3 nucleotides read TGTGCCAGCAGCTTTGGGGGGGAAACAGATACGCAGTATTTT.

This sequence joins TRBV28 and TRBJ1-5; D is ambiguous. This CDR3 has 11 residues. Germline CDR1 MDHEN, CDR2 SYDVKM. The ends were cut back, 4 bases at V and 6 bases at J, with 4 bases in the middle. In DNA form, the CDR3 reads TGTGCCAGCAGTTCATCTCAGCCCCAGCATTTT. This encodes CASSSSQPQHF.

The chain carries TRBV27 and TRBJ2-1; 10 bases agree with TRBD1. Germline assignment: CDR1 MNHEY and CDR2 SMNVEV (reference sequence). The CDR3 length is 14 residues. Trimming removed 6 bases from V and 8 bases from J; junction bases left unmatched: 7. CDR3 protein: CASRRTGGYDEQFF. Written as DNA, the CDR3 is TGTGCCAGCAGGAGGACAGGGGGGTACGATGAGCAGTTCTTC.

The chain has TRBV5-1 and TRBJ2-7; TRBD1 matches at 7 bases. Unmatched junction bases numbered 6, after V lost 4 bases and J lost 5 bases. CDR3 size: 13 residues. Germline lookup yields CDR1 SGHRS and CDR2 YFSETQ. CDR3: CASSEPQGDEQYF. DNA of the CDR3: TGCGCCAGCAGCGAACCCCAGGGGGACGAGCAGTACTTC.

The chain uses TRBV29-1 and TRBJ2-1; the match to TRBD2 covers 8 bases. The CDR3 is 13 residues long. V lost 2 bases, J lost 8 bases, and 5 bases stayed unmatched. CDR1 is SQVTM, CDR2 ANQGSEA, per germline. The DNA for the CDR3 is TGCAGCGTTGAAACTAGCGGTTACGATGAGCAGTTCTTC. It yields the protein CSVETSGYDEQFF.

The chain is built from TRBV7-2 and TRBJ2-5; TRBD2 agrees at 13 bases. Per the germline V gene, CDR1 is SGHTA and CDR2 is FQGNSA. The ends lost 1 base at V and 8 bases at J; junction bases unmatched: 4. The CDR3 contains 15 residues. CDR3 loop: CASSLVTSGGRTQYF. The CDR3 coding sequence is TGTGCCAGCAGCTTAGTGACTAGCGGGGGGCGAACCCAGTACTTC. Full variable domain (rest looked up from reference TRBV7-2 and TRBJ2-5): GAGVSQSPSNKVTEKGKDVELRCDPISGHTALYWYRQSLGQGLEFLIYFQGNSAPDKSGLPSDRFSAERTGGSVSTLTIQRTQQEDSAVYLCASSLVTSGGRTQYFGPGTRLLVL.

The rearrangement joins TRBV28 to TRBJ2-7; no definite D call. Germline V lookup: CDR1 MDHEN, CDR2 SYDVKM. Trimming cost V 3 bases and J 4 bases, with 7 bases left between them. There are 12 residues in the CDR3. CDR3 residues: CASSLRYYEQYF. In nucleotides, the CDR3 is TGTGCCAGCAGTTTGAGGTATTACGAGCAGTACTTC.

This chain uses TRBV28 with TRBJ2-7; D might be TRBD1 (6 bases). Germline V gene data show CDR1 as MDHEN and CDR2 as SYDVKM. This CDR3 has 14 amino acids. V was pared by 10 bases and J by 0 bases, with 16 bases between. The DNA for the CDR3 is TGTGCCACCGGACAGAGAAACCCCTCCTACGAGCAGTACTTC. Amino acid sequence: CATGQRNPSYEQYF.

DNA for the CDR3: TGTGCCAGCAGCTTATCCAGCTATGGCTACACCTTC. This gives the protein CASSLSSYGYTF. V and J are TRBV7-9 and TRBJ1-2; D ambiguous. The CDR3 is 12 residues long. The V and J ends lost 2 bases and 4 bases respectively, with 5 bases between them. The germline V gene has CDR1 SEHNR and CDR2 FQNEAQ (reference sequence).

J is TRBJ2-5 and V is TRBV29-1, with TRBD2 matching over 7 bases. Per germline, CDR1 SQVTM and CDR2 ANQGSEA. CDR3 size: 16 residues. V was clipped by 2 bases and J by 0 bases; unmatched bases: 9. CDR3: CSVEPGGGRYQETQYF. The CDR3 region has the DNA TGCAGCGTTGAACCTGGGGGGGGAAGGTACCAAGAGACCCAGTACTTC.

This chain joins TRBV7-9 and TRBJ2-3, with D perhaps matching TRBD2 (5 bases). Germline values: CDR1 SEHNR, CDR2 FQNEAQ (reference sequence). CDR3 size: 16 residues. Trimming took off 1 base at V and 2 bases at J, with 13 bases between the two ends. In nucleotides, the CDR3 is TGTGCCAGCAGCTTAGTGGGGAGTCACCTCACAGATACGCAGTATTTT. Translated: CASSLVGSHLTDTQYF.

The genes are TRBV6-5 and TRBJ1-5; possibly TRBD1 for D (6 bases). V lost 4 bases, J lost 11 bases, and 9 bases lay in between. CDR1 MNHEY and CDR2 SVGAGI come from the germline V gene. The CDR3 loop spans 11 amino acids. This CDR3 is CASSSGTTQHF. The DNA of the CDR3 is TGTGCCAGCAGTTCGGGGACAACCCAGCATTTT.

The chain is built from TRBV18 and TRBJ2-1, with 9 bases fitting TRBD2. The germline CDR1 and CDR2 sequences are KGHSH and LQKENI. The CDR3 has 14 amino acids. The V segment lost 0 bases and the J segment 11 bases; nucleotides outside the gene matches: 5. The CDR3 region has the DNA TGTGCCAGCTCACCACCTTTAGCGGGGGTACAGCAGTTCTTC. It encodes CASSPPLAGVQQFF.